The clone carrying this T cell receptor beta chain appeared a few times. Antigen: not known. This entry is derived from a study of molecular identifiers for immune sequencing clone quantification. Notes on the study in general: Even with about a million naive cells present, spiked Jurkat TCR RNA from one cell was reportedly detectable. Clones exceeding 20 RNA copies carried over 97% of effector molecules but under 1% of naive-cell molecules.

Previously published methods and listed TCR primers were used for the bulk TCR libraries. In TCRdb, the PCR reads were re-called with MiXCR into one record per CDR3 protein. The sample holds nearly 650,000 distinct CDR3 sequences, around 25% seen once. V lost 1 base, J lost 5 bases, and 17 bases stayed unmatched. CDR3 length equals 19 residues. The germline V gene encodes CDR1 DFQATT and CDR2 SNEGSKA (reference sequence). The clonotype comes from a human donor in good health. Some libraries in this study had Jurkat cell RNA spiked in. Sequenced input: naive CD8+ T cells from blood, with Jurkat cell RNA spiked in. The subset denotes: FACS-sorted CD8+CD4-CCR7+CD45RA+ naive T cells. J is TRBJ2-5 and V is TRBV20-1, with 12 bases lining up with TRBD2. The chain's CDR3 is CSARALPLGLAGIEETQYF. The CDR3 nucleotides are TGCAGTGCTAGAGCCCTCCCTCTAGGACTAGCGGGGATTGAGGAGACCCAGTACTTC.